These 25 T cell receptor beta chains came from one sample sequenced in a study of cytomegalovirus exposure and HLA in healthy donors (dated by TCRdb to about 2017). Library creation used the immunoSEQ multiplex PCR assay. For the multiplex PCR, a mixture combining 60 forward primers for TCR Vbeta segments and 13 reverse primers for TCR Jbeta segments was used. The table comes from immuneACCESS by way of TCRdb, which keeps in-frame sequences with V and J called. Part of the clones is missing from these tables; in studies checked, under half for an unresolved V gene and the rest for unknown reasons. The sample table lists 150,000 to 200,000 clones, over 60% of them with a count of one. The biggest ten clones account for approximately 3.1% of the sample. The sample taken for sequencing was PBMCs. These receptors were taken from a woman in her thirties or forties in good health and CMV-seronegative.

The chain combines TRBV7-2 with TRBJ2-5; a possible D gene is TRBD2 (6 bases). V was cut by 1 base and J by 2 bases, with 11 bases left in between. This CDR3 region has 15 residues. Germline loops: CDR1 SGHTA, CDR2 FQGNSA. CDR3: CASSLVRLEQETQYF. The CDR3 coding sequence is TGTGCCAGCAGCTTAGTTCGACTAGAACAAGAGACCCAGTACTTC.

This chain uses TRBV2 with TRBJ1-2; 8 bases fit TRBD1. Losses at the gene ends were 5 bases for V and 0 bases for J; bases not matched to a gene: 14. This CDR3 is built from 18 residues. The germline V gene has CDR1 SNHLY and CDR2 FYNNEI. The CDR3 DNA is TGTGCCAGCAGTCCCAGGGGGCGGACAGGGCTAACTAACTATGGCTACACCTTC. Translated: CASSPRGRTGLTNYGYTF.

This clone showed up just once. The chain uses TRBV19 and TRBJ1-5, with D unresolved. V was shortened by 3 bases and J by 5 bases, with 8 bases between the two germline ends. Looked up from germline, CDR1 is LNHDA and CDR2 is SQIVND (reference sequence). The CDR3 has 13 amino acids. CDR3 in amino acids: CASSIAFDQPQHF. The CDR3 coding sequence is TGTGCCAGTAGTATCGCGTTTGATCAGCCCCAGCATTTT.

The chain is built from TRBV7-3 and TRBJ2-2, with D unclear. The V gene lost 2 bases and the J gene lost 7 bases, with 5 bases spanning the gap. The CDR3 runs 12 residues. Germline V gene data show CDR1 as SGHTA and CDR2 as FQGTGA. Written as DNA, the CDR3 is TGTGCCAGCAGCTTACGGGTCGGGGAGCTGTTTTTT. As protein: CASSLRVGELFF.

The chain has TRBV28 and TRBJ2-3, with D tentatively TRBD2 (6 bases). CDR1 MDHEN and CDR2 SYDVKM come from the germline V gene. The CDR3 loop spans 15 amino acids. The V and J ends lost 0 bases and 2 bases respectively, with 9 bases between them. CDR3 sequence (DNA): TGTGCCAGCAGTTTATGGGCGGGGAACACAGATACGCAGTATTTT. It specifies CASSLWAGNTDTQYF.

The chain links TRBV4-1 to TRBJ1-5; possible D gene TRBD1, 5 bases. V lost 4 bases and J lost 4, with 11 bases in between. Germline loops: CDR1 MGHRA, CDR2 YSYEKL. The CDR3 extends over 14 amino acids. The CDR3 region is CASSPSGGNQPQHF. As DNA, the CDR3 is TGCGCCAGCAGCCCTTCTGGGGGGAATCAGCCCCAGCATTTT.

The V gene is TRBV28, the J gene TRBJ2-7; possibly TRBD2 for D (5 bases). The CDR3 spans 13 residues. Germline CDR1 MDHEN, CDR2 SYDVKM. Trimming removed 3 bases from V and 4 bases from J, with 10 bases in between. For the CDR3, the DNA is TGTGCCAGCAGTTTCGTACTAGAGTACGAGCAGTACTTC. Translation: CASSFVLEYEQYF.

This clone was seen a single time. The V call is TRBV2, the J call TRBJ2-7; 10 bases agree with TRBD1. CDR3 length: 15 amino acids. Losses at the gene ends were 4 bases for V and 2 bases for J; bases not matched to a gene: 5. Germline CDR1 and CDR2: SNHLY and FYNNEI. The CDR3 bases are TGTGCCAGCAGTGTCGGACAGGGGGGAACCTACGAGCAGTACTTC. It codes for CASSVGQGGTYEQYF.

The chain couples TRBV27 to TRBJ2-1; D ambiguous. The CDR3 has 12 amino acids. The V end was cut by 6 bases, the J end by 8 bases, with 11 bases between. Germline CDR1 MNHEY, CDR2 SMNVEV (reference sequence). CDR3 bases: TGTGCCAGCAGCGAGGATAGGTATGAGCAGTTCTTC. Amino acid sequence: CASSEDRYEQFF.

The CDR3 DNA sequence: TGTGCCACCAGCAGAAGACAGGCTAAAGGAAACACCATATATTTT. This translates into CATSRRQAKGNTIYF. The V gene is TRBV15, the J gene TRBJ1-3; D possibly corresponds to TRBD1 (6 bases). CDR1 and CDR2 (germline): LNHNV, YYDKDF (reference sequence). The CDR3 is made up of 15 amino acids. Trimming stripped 2 bases from V and 4 bases from J, with 12 bases between.

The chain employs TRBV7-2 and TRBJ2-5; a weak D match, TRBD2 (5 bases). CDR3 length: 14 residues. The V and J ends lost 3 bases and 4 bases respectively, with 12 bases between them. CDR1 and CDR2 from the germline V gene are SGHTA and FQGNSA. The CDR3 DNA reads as TGTGCCAGCAGCTTTCTAACAGAGGGAGAGACCCAGTACTTC. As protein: CASSFLTEGETQYF.

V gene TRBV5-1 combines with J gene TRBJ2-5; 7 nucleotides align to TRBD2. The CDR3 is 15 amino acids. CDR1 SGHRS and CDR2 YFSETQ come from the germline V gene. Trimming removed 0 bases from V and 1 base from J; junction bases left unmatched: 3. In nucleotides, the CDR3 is TGCGCCAGCAGCTTGGGCGGGAGTACCCAAGAGACCCAGTACTTC. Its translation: CASSLGGSTQETQYF.

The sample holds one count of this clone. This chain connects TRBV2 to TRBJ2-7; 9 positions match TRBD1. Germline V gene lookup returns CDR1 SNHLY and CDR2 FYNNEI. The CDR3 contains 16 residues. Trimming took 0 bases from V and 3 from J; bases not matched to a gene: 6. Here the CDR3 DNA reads TGTGCCAGCAGTGAAGCCCCCGGGACAGGGCTCTACGAGCAGTACTTC. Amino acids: CASSEAPGTGLYEQYF. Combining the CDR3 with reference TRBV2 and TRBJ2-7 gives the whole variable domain EPEVTQTPSHQVTQMGQEVILRCVPISNHLYFYWYRQILGQKVEFLVSFYNNEISEKSEIFDDQFSVERPDGSNFTLKIRSTKLEDSAMYFCASSEAPGTGLYEQYFGPGTRLTVT.

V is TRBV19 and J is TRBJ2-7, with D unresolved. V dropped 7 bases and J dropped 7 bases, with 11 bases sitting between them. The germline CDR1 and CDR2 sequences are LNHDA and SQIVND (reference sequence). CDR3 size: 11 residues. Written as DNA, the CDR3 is TGTGCCAGTAAAGGAGATTTGGAGCAGTACTTC. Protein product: CASKGDLEQYF.

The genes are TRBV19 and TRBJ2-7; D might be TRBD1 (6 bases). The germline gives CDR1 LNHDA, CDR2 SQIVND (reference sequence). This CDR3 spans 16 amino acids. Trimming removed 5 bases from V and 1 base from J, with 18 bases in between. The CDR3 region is CASSDRGQGGSYEQYF. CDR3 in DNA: TGTGCCAGTAGTGATAGAGGACAAGGGGGTTCCTACGAGCAGTACTTC.

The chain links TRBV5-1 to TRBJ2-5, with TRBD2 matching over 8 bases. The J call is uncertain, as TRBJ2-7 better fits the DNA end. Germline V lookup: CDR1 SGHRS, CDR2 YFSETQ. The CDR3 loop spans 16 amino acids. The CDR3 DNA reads TGCGCCAGCAGCTTGGCCGGAGGAGCGGGGGCCTACGAGCAGTACTTC. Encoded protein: CASSLAGGAGAYEQYF.

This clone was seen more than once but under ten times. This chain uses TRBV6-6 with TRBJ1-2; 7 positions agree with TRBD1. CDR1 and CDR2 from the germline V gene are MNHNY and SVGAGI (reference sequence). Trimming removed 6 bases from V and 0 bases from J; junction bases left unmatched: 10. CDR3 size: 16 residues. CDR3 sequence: CASRTGAGGTNYGYTF. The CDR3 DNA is TGTGCCAGCAGGACTGGCGCAGGGGGAACTAACTATGGCTACACCTTC.

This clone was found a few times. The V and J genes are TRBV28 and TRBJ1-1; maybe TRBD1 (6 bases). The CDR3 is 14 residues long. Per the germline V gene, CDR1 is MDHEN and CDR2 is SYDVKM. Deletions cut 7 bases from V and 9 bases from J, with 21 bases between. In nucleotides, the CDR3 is TGTGCCAGCAAAGTTAACAGGGAATCTGCGAAAGCTTTCTTT. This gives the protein CASKVNRESAKAFF.

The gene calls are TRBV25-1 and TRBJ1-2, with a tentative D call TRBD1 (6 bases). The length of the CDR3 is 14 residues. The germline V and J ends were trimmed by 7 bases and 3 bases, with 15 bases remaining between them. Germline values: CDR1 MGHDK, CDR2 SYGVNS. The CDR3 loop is CASTAPQGDYGYTF. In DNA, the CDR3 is TGTGCCAGCACCGCCCCACAGGGCGACTATGGCTACACCTTC.

The CDR3 loop reads CASSFPPGTTTGELFF. Here the CDR3 DNA reads TGTGCCAGCAGCTTTCCCCCCGGGACAACTACCGGGGAGCTGTTTTTT. The chain recombines TRBV7-8 with TRBJ2-2; TRBD1 is a possible D gene (6 bases). The germline gives CDR1 SGHVS, CDR2 FQNEAQ. V was shortened by 3 bases and J by 5 bases, with 16 bases between the two germline ends. This CDR3 is 16 amino acids long.

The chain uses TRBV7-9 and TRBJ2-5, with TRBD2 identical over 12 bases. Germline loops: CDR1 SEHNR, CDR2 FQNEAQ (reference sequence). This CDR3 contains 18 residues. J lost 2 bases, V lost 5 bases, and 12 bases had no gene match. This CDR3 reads CASSQGTSGQGAQETQYF. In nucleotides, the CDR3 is TGTGCCAGCAGCCAGGGGACTAGCGGGCAAGGAGCGCAAGAGACCCAGTACTTC.

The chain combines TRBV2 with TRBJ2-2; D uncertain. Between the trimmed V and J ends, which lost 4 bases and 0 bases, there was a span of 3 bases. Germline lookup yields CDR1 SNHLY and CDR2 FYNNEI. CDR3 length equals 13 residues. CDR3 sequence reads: CASSVANTGELFF. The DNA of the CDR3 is TGTGCCAGCAGTGTCGCGAACACCGGGGAGCTGTTTTTT.

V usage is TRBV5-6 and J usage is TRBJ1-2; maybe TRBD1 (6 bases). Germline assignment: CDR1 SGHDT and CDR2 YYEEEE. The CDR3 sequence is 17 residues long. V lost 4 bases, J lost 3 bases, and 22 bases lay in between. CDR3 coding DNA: TGTGCCAGCAGCCAAGACCTACTCAGGGGTAGTCACTATGGCTACACCTTC. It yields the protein CASSQDLLRGSHYGYTF.

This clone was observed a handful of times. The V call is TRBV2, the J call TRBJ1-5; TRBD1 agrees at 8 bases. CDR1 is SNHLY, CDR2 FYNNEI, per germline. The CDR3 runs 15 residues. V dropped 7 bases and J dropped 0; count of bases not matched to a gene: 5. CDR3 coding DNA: TGTGCCAGCAAGCTCCAGGGGGCTAGCAATCAGCCCCAGCATTTT. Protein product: CASKLQGASNQPQHF.

The CDR3, as DNA: TGTGCCAGCATAACAGAAAGAGATTCACCCCTCCACTTT. It specifies CASITERDSPLHF. The chain links TRBV2 to TRBJ1-6, with D unclear. The CDR3 loop spans 13 amino acids. V lost 7 bases and J 8 bases, leaving 12 bases between the germline ends. Germline CDR1 reads SNHLY; CDR2 reads FYNNEI.